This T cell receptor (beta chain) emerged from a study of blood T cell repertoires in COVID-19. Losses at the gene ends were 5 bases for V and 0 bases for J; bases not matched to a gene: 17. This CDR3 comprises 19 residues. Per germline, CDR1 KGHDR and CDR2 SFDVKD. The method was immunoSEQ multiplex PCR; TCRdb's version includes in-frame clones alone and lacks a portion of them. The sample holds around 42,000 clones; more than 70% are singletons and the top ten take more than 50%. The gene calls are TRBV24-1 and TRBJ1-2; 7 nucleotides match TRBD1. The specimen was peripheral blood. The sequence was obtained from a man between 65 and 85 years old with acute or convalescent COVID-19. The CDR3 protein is CATSGTGTEGTSTNYGYTF. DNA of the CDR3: TGTGCCACCAGTGGGACCGGGACAGAAGGTACATCAACTAACTATGGCTACACCTTC.